A single sample is the source of the 29 T cell receptor beta chains below, sequenced in a study of blood T cell repertoires in COVID-19. Generated by immunoSEQ multiplex PCR, the TCRdb table keeps only in-frame clones and is missing some. The sample consists of roughly 300,000 clones, around 87% of them appearing once. Sequenced sample: peripheral blood. The source of these receptors is a woman in her forties or fifties who had recovered from COVID-19.

This clone was detected only once. The chain uses TRBV9 and TRBJ1-2, with D hard to call. CDR1 is SGDLS and CDR2 is YYNGEE in the germline V gene. Trimming took off 0 bases at V and 5 bases at J, with 8 bases between the two ends. The CDR3 consists of 13 residues. The CDR3 region has the DNA TGTGCCAGCAGCGTAGCCCGGGTTTATGGCTACACCTTC. This encodes CASSVARVYGYTF.

The rearrangement links TRBV5-1 to TRBJ2-7, with 7 bases identical to TRBD2. This CDR3 contains 13 residues. Looked up from germline, CDR1 is SGHRS and CDR2 is YFSETQ. J was trimmed by 2 bases and V by 5 bases; bases with no gene match: 4. The CDR3, as DNA: TGCGCCAGCAGAAGGGCGGGGGCCTACGAGCAGTACTTC. This translates into CASRRAGAYEQYF.

V and J are TRBV6-6 and TRBJ2-3; TRBD1 is a possible D gene (5 bases). Trimming cost V 0 bases and J 6 bases, with 7 bases left between them. Germline lookup yields CDR1 MNHNY and CDR2 SVGAGI (reference sequence). This CDR3 has 13 amino acids. The CDR3 DNA reads as TGTGCCAGCAGTTACTCACAGGTGGATACGCAGTATTTT. It encodes CASSYSQVDTQYF.

This sequence joins TRBV18 and TRBJ2-1; 12 bases agree with TRBD2. V trimming: 2 bases; J trimming: 0 bases; junction bases outside the gene matches: 5. The germline gives CDR1 KGHSH, CDR2 LQKENI. This CDR3 has 18 residues. This CDR3 reads CASSPRLAGAGSYNEQFF. CDR3 coding DNA: TGTGCCAGCTCACCAAGACTAGCGGGAGCTGGCTCCTACAATGAGCAGTTCTTC.

This clone has a single count. V and J are TRBV5-1 and TRBJ2-5; 10 bases line up with TRBD2. Germline CDR1 and CDR2: SGHRS and YFSETQ. This CDR3 spans 15 amino acids. V lost 1 base, J lost 1 base, and 1 base stayed unmatched. The CDR3, as DNA: TGCGCCAGCAGCTTGACTAGCGGGATCCAAGAGACCCAGTACTTC. It translates to CASSLTSGIQETQYF.

The rearrangement joins TRBV19 to TRBJ2-7; 8 bases agree with TRBD1. Trimming at V came to 6 bases and at J to 5 bases, leaving 15 bases not matched to a gene. This CDR3 spans 16 amino acids. Germline CDR1 reads LNHDA; CDR2 reads SQIVND (reference sequence). CDR3 DNA sequence: TGTGCCAGTAGGAGCACCGGGACAGGTCCTTTCCACGAGCAGTACTTC. Amino acids: CASRSTGTGPFHEQYF.

This chain uses TRBV18 with TRBJ2-1; 7 bases agree with TRBD2. CDR1 is KGHSH, CDR2 LQKENI, per germline. CDR3 length equals 15 residues. With 4 bases clipped from V and 8 bases from J, the junction kept 11 bases outside the gene matches. CDR3: CASSRSRGEVDEQFF. DNA of the CDR3: TGTGCCAGCTCACGTAGCCGGGGGGAGGTCGATGAGCAGTTCTTC.

The chain couples TRBV30 to TRBJ1-5, with TRBD1 as a possible D gene (6 bases). The CDR3 totals 14 residues. From germline, CDR1 is GTSNPN and CDR2 SVGIG (reference sequence). V was pared by 3 bases and J by 7 bases, with 16 bases between. The CDR3 reads CAWSLTGDGQPQHF. The CDR3 DNA is TGTGCCTGGAGCTTGACAGGTGACGGACAGCCCCAGCATTTT.

The chain recombines TRBV3-1 (or the pseudogene TRBV3-2) with TRBJ2-7; 9 positions match TRBD2. With V trimmed by 3 bases and J by 7 bases, 7 bases remained unmatched. The germline CDR1 and CDR2 sequences are LGHDT and YNNKEL (reference sequence). This CDR3 has 14 residues. CDR3 sequence: CASSHLAGVLEQYF. CDR3 nucleotides: TGTGCCAGCAGCCACTTAGCGGGAGTACTTGAGCAGTACTTC.

V usage is TRBV7-3 and J usage is TRBJ2-1, with 10 bases matching TRBD2. This CDR3 has 18 residues. Germline V lookup: CDR1 SGHTA, CDR2 FQGTGA. J lost 1 base, V lost 5 bases, and 11 bases had no gene match. Written as DNA, the CDR3 is TGTGCCAGCAGCGCCCACGGGACTAGCGACTTTTCCTACAATGAGCAGTTCTTC. Its protein product is CASSAHGTSDFSYNEQFF.

The rearrangement links TRBV11-2 to TRBJ1-1; D unresolved. Germline loops: CDR1 SGHAT, CDR2 FQNNGV. Trimming stripped 1 base from V and 3 bases from J, with 6 bases between. This CDR3 has 13 residues. The DNA for the CDR3 is TGTGCCAGCAGCTTAGTCCGTTACACTGAAGCTTTCTTT. It translates to CASSLVRYTEAFF. Combining the CDR3 with reference TRBV11-2 and TRBJ1-1 gives the whole variable domain EAGVAQSPRYKIIEKRQSVAFWCNPISGHATLYWYQQILGQGPKLLIQFQNNGVVDDSQLPKDRFSAERLKGVDSTLKIQPAKLEDSAVYLCASSLVRYTEAFFGQGTRLTVV.

The rearrangement uses TRBV27 and TRBJ2-7; D possibly corresponds to TRBD2 (5 bases). The CDR3 consists of 16 residues. The germline V gene encodes CDR1 MNHEY and CDR2 SMNVEV (reference sequence). Trimming cost V 0 bases and J 3 bases, with 15 bases left between them. CDR3 nucleotide sequence: TGTGCCAGCAGTTTATCCGCGGGTAGCGCCGACTACGAGCAGTACTTC. Translated, it gives CASSLSAGSADYEQYF.

This clone was picked up a small number of times. The chain uses TRBV28 and TRBJ2-5; unclear D gene. The V gene lost 1 base and the J gene lost 5 bases, with 11 bases spanning the gap. Germline assignment: CDR1 MDHEN and CDR2 SYDVKM. The CDR3 is 14 residues long. The CDR3 sequence: CASSLSGSMETQYF. The CDR3 nucleotides are TGTGCCAGCAGTTTATCGGGTAGCATGGAGACCCAGTACTTC.

The CDR3 reads CAITSPLGYNEQFF. The CDR3 DNA reads as TGTGCCATTACTAGCCCCCTTGGCTACAATGAGCAGTTCTTC. The gene calls are TRBV28 and TRBJ2-1, with a possible D match to TRBD2 (6 bases). Germline-derived CDR1 and CDR2 are MDHEN and SYDVKM. CDR3 size: 14 residues. The V end was cut by 10 bases, the J end by 3 bases, with 16 bases between.

The chain joins TRBV5-6 to TRBJ2-1; 9 nucleotides agree with TRBD2. The CDR3 is 17 amino acids. CDR1 and CDR2 (germline): SGHDT, YYEEEE. The J segment lost 2 bases and the V segment lost 3 bases, leaving 9 bases of the junction unmatched. The CDR3 DNA sequence: TGTGCCAGCAGCTCCAGATGGGCGGGGGGGACCTACAATGAGCAGTTCTTC. Translation: CASSSRWAGGTYNEQFF.

CDR3 region: CSVIAAHTGNTIYF. The CDR3, as DNA: TGCAGCGTTATAGCAGCGCATACTGGAAACACCATATATTTT. V gene TRBV29-1 combines with J gene TRBJ1-3; D is undetermined. The V gene lost 5 bases and the J gene lost 2 bases, with 13 bases spanning the gap. The CDR3 is 14 residues long. The V gene's germline CDR1 is SQVTM and CDR2 ANQGSEA.

This sequence joins TRBV29-1 and TRBJ1-4; D might be TRBD1 (5 bases). V lost 8 bases and J lost 3, with 10 bases in between. CDR3 size: 12 residues. Germline values: CDR1 SQVTM, CDR2 ANQGSEA. The CDR3 coding sequence is TGCAGCCACCGGGACTCTAATGAAAAACTGTTTTTT. The encoded protein is CSHRDSNEKLFF. Combining the CDR3 with reference TRBV29-1 and TRBJ1-4 gives the whole variable domain SAVISQKPSRDICQRGTSLTIQCQVDSQVTMMFWYRQQPGQSLTLIATANQGSEATYESGFVIDKFPISRPNLTFSTLTVSNMSPEDSSIYLCSHRDSNEKLFFGSGTQLSVL.

The chain joins TRBV6-5 to TRBJ2-5; a possible D gene is TRBD1 (6 bases). V shed 6 bases and J shed 5 bases, with 16 bases lying between them. This CDR3 spans 14 amino acids. Germline V gene sequence: CDR1 MNHEY, CDR2 SVGAGI. The CDR3 DNA follows: TGTGCCAGCAGCCGAGACAGGTTTGGGGAGACCCAGTACTTC. The encoded protein is CASSRDRFGETQYF.

The rearrangement links TRBV5-5 to TRBJ2-1, with 10 bases identical to TRBD2. Germline values: CDR1 SGHKS, CDR2 YYEKEE (reference sequence). The length of the CDR3 is 15 residues. Trimming took 4 bases from V and 8 from J; bases not matched to a gene: 9. CDR3 nucleotide sequence: TGTGCCAGCAGCCTAGGGCTAGCGGGAGTTTATGAGCAGTTCTTC. As protein: CASSLGLAGVYEQFF. Together with reference TRBV5-5 and TRBJ2-1, the CDR3 gives the full variable domain: DAGVTQSPTHLIKTRGQQVTLRCSPISGHKSVSWYQQVLGQGPQFIFQYYEKEERGRGNFPDRFSARQFPNYSSELNVNALLLGDSALYLCASSLGLAGVYEQFFGPGTRLTVL.

This rearrangement joins TRBV5-1 to TRBJ1-4; 7 positions agree with TRBD1. J gave up 4 bases and V 4 bases, and 4 bases lay outside the gene matches. The CDR3 length is 14 residues. Per the germline V gene, CDR1 is SGHRS and CDR2 is YFSETQ. Here the CDR3 reads CASSKQGFNEKLFF. CDR3 nucleotide sequence: TGCGCCAGCAGCAAACAGGGGTTTAATGAAAAACTGTTTTTT.

The genes are TRBV5-6 and TRBJ1-1; 8 bases are shared with TRBD1. The germline gives CDR1 SGHDT, CDR2 YYEEEE. The CDR3 extends over 15 amino acids. Trimming removed 4 bases from V and 5 bases from J; junction bases left unmatched: 10. The CDR3 coding sequence is TGTGCCAGCAGCGTCCTCAGGGGGCTTAGGACTGAAGCTTTCTTT. This codes for CASSVLRGLRTEAFF.

The gene calls are TRBV7-9 and TRBJ2-3; 12 nucleotides match TRBD1. V gave up 3 bases and J gave up 3 bases; unmatched junction bases: 13. Germline V lookup: CDR1 SEHNR, CDR2 FQNEAQ (reference sequence). The CDR3 loop spans 19 amino acids. The CDR3 loop is CASSFEGPRDRGLTDTQYF. In nucleotides, the CDR3 is TGTGCCAGCAGCTTCGAGGGCCCAAGGGACAGGGGGCTGACAGATACGCAGTATTTT.

The chain is built from TRBV20-1 and TRBJ2-1; 14 bases match TRBD2. The CDR3 loop spans 17 amino acids. Trimming at V came to 3 bases and at J to 3 bases, leaving 7 bases not matched to a gene. Per the germline V gene, CDR1 is DFQATT and CDR2 is SNEGSKA (reference sequence). The CDR3 spells CSASPGLAGVYYNEQFF. The CDR3 nucleotides read TGCAGTGCTAGTCCGGGACTAGCGGGAGTATACTACAATGAGCAGTTCTTC.

The gene calls are TRBV19 and TRBJ1-1, with D uncertain. The germline CDR1 and CDR2 sequences are LNHDA and SQIVND (reference sequence). This CDR3 comprises 14 residues. V was cut by 1 base and J by 1 base, with 7 bases left in between. The CDR3 coding sequence is TGTGCCAGTAGTATAGTAGCTGGGAACACTGAAGCTTTCTTT. It yields the protein CASSIVAGNTEAFF.

The gene calls are TRBV28 and TRBJ1-1; 8 nucleotides align to TRBD1. Germline CDR1 MDHEN, CDR2 SYDVKM. This CDR3 is 13 amino acids long. J was trimmed by 8 bases and V by 5 bases; bases with no gene match: 7. CDR3 DNA sequence: TGTGCCAGCAGTCCAAGACAGGGGCGGGAAGCTTTCTTT. This translates into CASSPRQGREAFF.

The chain joins TRBV12-3 or TRBV12-4 to TRBJ1-1; no definite D call. The CDR3 runs to 12 residues. Trimming cost V 6 bases and J 3 bases, with 8 bases left between them. CDR3 in amino acids: CASRPRDTEAFF. DNA of the CDR3: TGTGCCAGCAGGCCCCGGGACACTGAAGCTTTCTTT.

V is TRBV11-3 and J is TRBJ2-2; 10 nucleotides align to TRBD2. J gave up 2 bases and V 0 bases, and 6 bases lay outside the gene matches. There are 18 residues in the CDR3. The germline V gene encodes CDR1 SGHNT and CDR2 YENEEA. The CDR3 loop reads CASSLDSSGGSNTGELFF. The CDR3 DNA is TGTGCCAGCAGCTTAGATTCTAGCGGGGGTTCAAACACCGGGGAGCTGTTTTTT.

This chain uses TRBV7-9 with TRBJ1-4; possible D gene TRBD1, 6 bases. V lost 6 bases and J 10 bases, leaving 24 bases between the germline ends. Looked up from germline, CDR1 is SEHNR and CDR2 is FQNEAQ (reference sequence). The CDR3 totals 16 residues. CDR3 DNA: TGTGCCAGCAGTCGAGACCCGGGACACGGATCTTTAAAACTGTTTTTT. Encoded protein: CASSRDPGHGSLKLFF.

The rearrangement links TRBV10-3 to TRBJ1-5, with no clear D. This CDR3 spans 13 amino acids. Germline loops: CDR1 ENHRY, CDR2 SYGVKD. The germline V and J ends were trimmed by 7 bases and 6 bases, with 13 bases remaining between them. CDR3: CAINGETGQPQHF. The CDR3 DNA reads as TGTGCCATCAATGGGGAGACGGGTCAGCCCCAGCATTTT.